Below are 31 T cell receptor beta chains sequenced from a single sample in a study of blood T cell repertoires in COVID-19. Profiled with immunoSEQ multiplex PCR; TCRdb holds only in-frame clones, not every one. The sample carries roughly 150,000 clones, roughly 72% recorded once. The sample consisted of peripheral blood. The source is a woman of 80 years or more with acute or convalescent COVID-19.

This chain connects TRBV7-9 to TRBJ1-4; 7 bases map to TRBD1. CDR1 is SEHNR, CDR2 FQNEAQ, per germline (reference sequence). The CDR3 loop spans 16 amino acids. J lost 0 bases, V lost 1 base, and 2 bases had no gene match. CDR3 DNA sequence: TGTGCCAGCAGCTTAGGACAGGGTCCAACTAATGAAAAACTGTTTTTT. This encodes CASSLGQGPTNEKLFF.

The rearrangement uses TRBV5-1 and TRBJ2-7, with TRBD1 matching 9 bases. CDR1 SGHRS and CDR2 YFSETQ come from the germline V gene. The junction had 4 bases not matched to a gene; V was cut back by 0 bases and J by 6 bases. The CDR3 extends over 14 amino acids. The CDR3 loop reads CASSLVGTGIEQYF. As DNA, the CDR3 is TGCGCCAGCAGCTTGGTTGGGACAGGGATCGAGCAGTACTTC.

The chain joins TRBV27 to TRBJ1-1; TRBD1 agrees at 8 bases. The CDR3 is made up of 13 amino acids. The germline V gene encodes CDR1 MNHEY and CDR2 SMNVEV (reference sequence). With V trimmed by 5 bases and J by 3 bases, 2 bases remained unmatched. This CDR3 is CASSPQGDTEAFF. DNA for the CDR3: TGTGCCAGCAGTCCACAGGGGGACACTGAAGCTTTCTTT.

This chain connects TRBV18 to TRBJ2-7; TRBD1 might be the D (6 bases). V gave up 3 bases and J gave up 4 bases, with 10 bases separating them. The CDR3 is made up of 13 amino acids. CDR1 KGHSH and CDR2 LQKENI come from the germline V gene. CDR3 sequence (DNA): TGTGCCAGCTCACCGGACAGACTGTACGAGCAGTACTTC. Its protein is CASSPDRLYEQYF.

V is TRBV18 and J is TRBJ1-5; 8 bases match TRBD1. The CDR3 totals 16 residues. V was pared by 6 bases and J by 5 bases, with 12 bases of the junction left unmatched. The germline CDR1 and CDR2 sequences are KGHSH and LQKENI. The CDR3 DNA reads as TGTGCCAGCTCTACGGCTCAAAACAGGGGGGATCAGCCCCAGCATTTT. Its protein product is CASSTAQNRGDQPQHF.

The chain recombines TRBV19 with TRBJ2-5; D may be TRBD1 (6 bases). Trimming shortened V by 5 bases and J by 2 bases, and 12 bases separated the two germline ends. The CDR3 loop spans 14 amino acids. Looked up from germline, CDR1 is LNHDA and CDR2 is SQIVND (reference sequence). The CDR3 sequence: CASSVSGVQETQYF. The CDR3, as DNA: TGTGCCAGTAGTGTCTCAGGGGTACAAGAGACCCAGTACTTC.

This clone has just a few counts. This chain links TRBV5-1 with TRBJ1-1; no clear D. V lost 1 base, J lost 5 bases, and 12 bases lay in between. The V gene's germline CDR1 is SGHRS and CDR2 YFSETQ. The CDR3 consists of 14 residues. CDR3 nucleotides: TGCGCCAGCAGCTTGCCTCGTCCGGGGACTGAAGCTTTCTTT. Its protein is CASSLPRPGTEAFF.

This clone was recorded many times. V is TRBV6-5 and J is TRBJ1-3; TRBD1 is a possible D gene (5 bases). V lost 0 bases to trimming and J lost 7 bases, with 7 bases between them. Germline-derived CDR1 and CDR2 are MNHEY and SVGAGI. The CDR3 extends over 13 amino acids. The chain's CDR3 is CASSYSGGNTIYF. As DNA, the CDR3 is TGTGCCAGCAGTTACTCTGGGGGGAACACCATATATTTT.

CDR3: CASSEGGVTGGNEQFF. The CDR3 DNA follows: TGTGCCAGCAGTGAAGGAGGGGTGACAGGGGGCAATGAGCAGTTCTTC. V gene TRBV2 combines with J gene TRBJ2-1, with TRBD1 matching over 9 bases. This CDR3 is built from 16 residues. Germline V lookup: CDR1 SNHLY, CDR2 FYNNEI. V gave up 1 base and J gave up 6 bases; unmatched junction bases: 7.

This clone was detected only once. The chain's CDR3 is CASSYDGSYSNQPQHF. DNA of the CDR3: TGTGCCAGCAGTTACGACGGGTCGTATAGCAATCAGCCCCAGCATTTT. The chain recombines TRBV6-2 or TRBV6-3 with TRBJ1-5; D remains unclear. The germline CDR1 and CDR2 sequences are MNHEY and SVGEGT. V lost 2 bases and J 0 bases, leaving 11 bases between the germline ends. There are 16 residues in the CDR3.

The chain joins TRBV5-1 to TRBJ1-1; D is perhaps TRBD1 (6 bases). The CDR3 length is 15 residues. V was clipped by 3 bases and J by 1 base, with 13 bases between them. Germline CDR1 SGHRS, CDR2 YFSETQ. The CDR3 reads CASSSARGANTEAFF. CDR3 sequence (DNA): TGCGCCAGCAGCTCCGCCAGGGGCGCGAACACTGAAGCTTTCTTT. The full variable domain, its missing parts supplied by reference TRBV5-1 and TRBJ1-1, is KAGVTQTPRYLIKTRGQQVTLSCSPISGHRSVSWYQQTPGQGLQFLFEYFSETQRNKGNFPGRFSGRQFSNSRSEMNVSTLELGDSALYLCASSSARGANTEAFFGQGTRLTVV.

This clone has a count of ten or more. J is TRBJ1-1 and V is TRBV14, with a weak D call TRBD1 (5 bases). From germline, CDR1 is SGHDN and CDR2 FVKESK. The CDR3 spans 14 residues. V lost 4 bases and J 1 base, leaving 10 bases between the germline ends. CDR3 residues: CASSLRQTNTEAFF. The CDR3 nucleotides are TGTGCCAGCAGCCTCCGACAGACGAACACTGAAGCTTTCTTT. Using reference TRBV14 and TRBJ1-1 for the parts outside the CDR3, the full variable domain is EAGVTQFPSHSVIEKGQTVTLRCDPISGHDNLYWYRRVMGKEIKFLLHFVKESKQDESGMPNNRFLAERTGGTYSTLKVQPAELEDSGVYFCASSLRQTNTEAFFGQGTRLTVV.

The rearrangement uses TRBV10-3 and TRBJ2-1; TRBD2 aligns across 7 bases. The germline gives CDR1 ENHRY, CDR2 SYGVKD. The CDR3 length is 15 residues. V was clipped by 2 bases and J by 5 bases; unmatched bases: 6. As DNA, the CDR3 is TGTGCCATCAGTGAGAAAAGCGGGGCAGACAATGAGCAGTTCTTC. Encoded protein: CAISEKSGADNEQFF.

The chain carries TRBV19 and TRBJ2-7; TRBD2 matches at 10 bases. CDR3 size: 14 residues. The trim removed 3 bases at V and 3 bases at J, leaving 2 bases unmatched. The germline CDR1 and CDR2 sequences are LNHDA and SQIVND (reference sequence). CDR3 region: CASSMEREGYEQYF. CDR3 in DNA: TGTGCCAGTAGTATGGAGCGGGAGGGCTACGAGCAGTACTTC.

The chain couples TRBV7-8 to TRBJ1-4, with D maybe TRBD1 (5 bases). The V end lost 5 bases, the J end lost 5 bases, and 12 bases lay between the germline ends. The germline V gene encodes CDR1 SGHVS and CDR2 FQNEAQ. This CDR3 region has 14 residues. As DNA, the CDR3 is TGTGCCAGCAGCCCCAGCAGGACAAATGAAAAACTGTTTTTT. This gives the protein CASSPSRTNEKLFF.

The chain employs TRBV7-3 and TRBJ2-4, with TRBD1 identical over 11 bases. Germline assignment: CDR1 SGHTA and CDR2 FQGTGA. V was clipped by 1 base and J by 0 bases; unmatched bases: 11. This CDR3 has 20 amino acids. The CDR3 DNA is TGTGCCAGCAGCTTAAGGCCCCCAGGACAGGGGGCCATAGCCAAAAACATTCAGTACTTC. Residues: CASSLRPPGQGAIAKNIQYF.

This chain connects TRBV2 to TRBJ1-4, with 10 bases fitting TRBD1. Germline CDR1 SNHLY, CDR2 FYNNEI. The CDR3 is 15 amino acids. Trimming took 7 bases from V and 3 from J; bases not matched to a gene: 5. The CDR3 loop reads CASTGTGAPNEKLFF. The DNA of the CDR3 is TGTGCCAGCACCGGGACAGGGGCACCTAATGAAAAACTGTTTTTT.

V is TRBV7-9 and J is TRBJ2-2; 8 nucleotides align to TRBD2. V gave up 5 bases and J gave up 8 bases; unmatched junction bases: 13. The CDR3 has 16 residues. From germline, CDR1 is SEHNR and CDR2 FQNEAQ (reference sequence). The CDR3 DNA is TGTGCCAGCAGCCCACTAGCGGCCTTCGGTATTGGGGAGCTGTTTTTT. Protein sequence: CASSPLAAFGIGELFF.

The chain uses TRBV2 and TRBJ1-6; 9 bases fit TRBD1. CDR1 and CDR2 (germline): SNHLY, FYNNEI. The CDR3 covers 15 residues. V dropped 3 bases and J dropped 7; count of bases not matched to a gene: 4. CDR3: CASSDLGQGNSPLHF. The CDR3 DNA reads TGTGCCAGCAGTGACTTGGGACAGGGAAATTCACCCCTCCACTTT.

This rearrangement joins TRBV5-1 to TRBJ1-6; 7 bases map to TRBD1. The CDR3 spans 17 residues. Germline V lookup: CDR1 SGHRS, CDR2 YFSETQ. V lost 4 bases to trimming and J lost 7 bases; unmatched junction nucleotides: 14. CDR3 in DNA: TGCGCCAGCAGCCCCGCGAGTGTCCCGGGACAGAATTCACCCCTCCACTTT. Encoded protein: CASSPASVPGQNSPLHF.

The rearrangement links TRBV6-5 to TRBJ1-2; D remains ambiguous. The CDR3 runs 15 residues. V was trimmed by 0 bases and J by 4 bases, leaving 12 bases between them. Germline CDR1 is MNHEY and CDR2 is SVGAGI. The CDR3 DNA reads TGTGCCAGCAGTTACTCGCCGACGGCGGCCTATGGCTACACCTTC. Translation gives CASSYSPTAAYGYTF.

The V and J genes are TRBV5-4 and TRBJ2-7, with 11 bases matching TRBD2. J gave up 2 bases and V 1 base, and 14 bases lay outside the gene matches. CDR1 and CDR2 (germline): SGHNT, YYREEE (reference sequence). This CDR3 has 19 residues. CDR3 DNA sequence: TGTGCCAGCAGCTTGAAGGTGGGACTAGCGGCCCTGGGCCCCTACGAGCAGTACTTC. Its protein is CASSLKVGLAALGPYEQYF.

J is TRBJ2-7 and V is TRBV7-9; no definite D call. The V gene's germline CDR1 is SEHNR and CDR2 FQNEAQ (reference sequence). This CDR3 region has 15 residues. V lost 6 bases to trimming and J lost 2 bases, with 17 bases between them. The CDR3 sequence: CASSYDATVTYEQYF. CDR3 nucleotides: TGTGCCAGCAGTTACGACGCCACAGTTACCTACGAGCAGTACTTC.

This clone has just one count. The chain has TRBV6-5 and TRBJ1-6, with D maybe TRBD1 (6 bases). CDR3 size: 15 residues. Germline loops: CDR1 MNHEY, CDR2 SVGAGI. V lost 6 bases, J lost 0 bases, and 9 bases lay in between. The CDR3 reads CASRGQSSYNSPLHF. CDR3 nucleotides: TGTGCCAGCAGAGGACAGAGCTCCTATAATTCACCCCTCCACTTT.

CDR3 DNA sequence: TGTGCCAGCAGCTCCGGGACAGGTAGCTCCTACAATGAGCAGTTCTTC. It specifies CASSSGTGSSYNEQFF. This chain connects TRBV7-2 to TRBJ2-1; TRBD1 aligns across 8 bases. J gave up 0 bases and V 4 bases, and 5 bases lay outside the gene matches. This CDR3 has 16 residues. Germline loops: CDR1 SGHTA, CDR2 FQGNSA.

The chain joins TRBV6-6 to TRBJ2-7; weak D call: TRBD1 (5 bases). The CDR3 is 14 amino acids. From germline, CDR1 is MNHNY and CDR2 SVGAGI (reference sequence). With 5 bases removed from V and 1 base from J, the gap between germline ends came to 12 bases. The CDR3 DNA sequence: TGTGCCAGCAGTCCCACTACAGGTTCCTACGAGCAGTACTTC. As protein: CASSPTTGSYEQYF.

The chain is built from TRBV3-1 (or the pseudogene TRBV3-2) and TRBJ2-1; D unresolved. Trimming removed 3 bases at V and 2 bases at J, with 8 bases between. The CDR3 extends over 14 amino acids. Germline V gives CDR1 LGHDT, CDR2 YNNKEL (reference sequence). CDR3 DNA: TGTGCCAGCAGCCATAGAGGAACCTACAATGAGCAGTTCTTC. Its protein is CASSHRGTYNEQFF.

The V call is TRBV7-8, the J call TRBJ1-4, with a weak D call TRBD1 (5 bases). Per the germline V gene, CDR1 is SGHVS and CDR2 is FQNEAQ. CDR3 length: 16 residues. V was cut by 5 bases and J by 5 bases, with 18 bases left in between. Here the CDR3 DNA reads TGTGCCAGCAGCCTCGGCGGGGGACCCAGGAATGAAAAACTGTTTTTT. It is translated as CASSLGGGPRNEKLFF.

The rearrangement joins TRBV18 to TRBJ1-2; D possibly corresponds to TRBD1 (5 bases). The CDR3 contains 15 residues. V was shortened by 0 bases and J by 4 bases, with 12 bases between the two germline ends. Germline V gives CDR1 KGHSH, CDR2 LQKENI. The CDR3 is CASSPPTQGGYGYTF. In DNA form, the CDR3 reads TGTGCCAGCTCACCACCAACTCAGGGAGGCTATGGCTACACCTTC.

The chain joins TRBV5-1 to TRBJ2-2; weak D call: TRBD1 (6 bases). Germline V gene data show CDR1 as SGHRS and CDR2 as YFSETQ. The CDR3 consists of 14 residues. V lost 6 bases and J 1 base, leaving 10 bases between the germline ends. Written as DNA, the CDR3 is TGCGCCAGCATTGGGACACAGAACACCGGGGAGCTGTTTTTT. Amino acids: CASIGTQNTGELFF.

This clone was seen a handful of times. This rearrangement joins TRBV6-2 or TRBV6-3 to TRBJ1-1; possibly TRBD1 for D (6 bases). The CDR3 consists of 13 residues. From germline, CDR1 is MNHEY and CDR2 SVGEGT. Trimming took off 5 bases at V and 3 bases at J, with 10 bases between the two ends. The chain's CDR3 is CASSGQIDTEAFF. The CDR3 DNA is TGTGCCAGCAGTGGACAGATAGACACTGAAGCTTTCTTT.